This is a list of T cell receptor beta chains from one sample in a study of blood T cell repertoires in COVID-19. Method: immunoSEQ multiplex PCR; TCRdb's copy keeps in-frame clones and lacks some. The repertoire holds under 300,000 clones, with around 89% as singletons. The sample was PBMCs or T cells enriched from blood (not recorded which). The receptors stem from a man aged 35 to 55 who had recovered from COVID-19. Both conserved end residues are part of each CDR3. The order of the fields is J gene, CDR3 length, D gene, clone size, V gene, CDR3 protein, CDR3 DNA. The D gene is left open where the match is weak. Not every row has a clone size; where given, it reads once, few, many or a size class.

j_call: TRBJ1-4; cdr3_length: 16; d_call: .; clone_size: .; v_call: TRBV7-9; cdr3_aa: CASSLGDTATNEKLFF; cdr3_nt: TGTGCCAGCAGCTTAGGGGACACTGCAACTAATGAAAAACTGTTTTTT
j_call: TRBJ1-4; cdr3_length: 15; d_call: TRBD1; clone_size: .; v_call: TRBV3-1/TRBV3-2; cdr3_aa: CASSLGQEENEKLFF; cdr3_nt: TGTGCCAGCAGCCTAGGACAGGAAGAAAATGAAAAACTGTTTTTT
j_call: TRBJ1-1; cdr3_length: 15; d_call: .; clone_size: .; v_call: TRBV4-3; cdr3_aa: CASSQVGRGNTEAFF; cdr3_nt: TGCGCCAGCAGCCAAGTTGGTAGGGGAAACACTGAAGCTTTCTTT
j_call: TRBJ1-3; cdr3_length: 13; d_call: .; clone_size: .; v_call: TRBV7-9; cdr3_aa: CASRSPGGNTIYF; cdr3_nt: TGTGCCAGCAGATCTCCGGGGGGAAACACCATATATTTT
j_call: TRBJ2-7; cdr3_length: 13; d_call: .; clone_size: many; v_call: TRBV28; cdr3_aa: CASSFSLAAEQYF; cdr3_nt: TGTGCCAGCAGTTTTTCCCTAGCCGCCGAGCAGTACTTC
j_call: TRBJ2-7; cdr3_length: 16; d_call: TRBD2; clone_size: .; v_call: TRBV3-1/TRBV3-2; cdr3_aa: CASSQGTSGGAQPQYF; cdr3_nt: TGTGCCAGCAGCCAAGGGACTAGCGGGGGGGCCCAGCCGCAGTACTTC
j_call: TRBJ2-4; cdr3_length: 16; d_call: TRBD2; clone_size: once; v_call: TRBV9; cdr3_aa: CASSVDPSGGRNIQYF; cdr3_nt: TGTGCCAGCAGCGTCGACCCTAGCGGGGGCCGAAACATTCAGTACTTC
j_call: TRBJ1-5; cdr3_length: 15; d_call: .; clone_size: .; v_call: TRBV19; cdr3_aa: CASSSLGVFNQPQHF; cdr3_nt: TGTGCCAGTAGTTCCCTAGGGGTTTTCAATCAGCCCCAGCATTTT
j_call: TRBJ1-5; cdr3_length: 13; d_call: .; clone_size: .; v_call: TRBV12-3/TRBV12-4; cdr3_aa: CASSFNSNQPQHF; cdr3_nt: TGTGCCAGCAGTTTTAATAGCAATCAGCCCCAGCATTTT
j_call: TRBJ2-7; cdr3_length: 15; d_call: .; clone_size: .; v_call: TRBV28; cdr3_aa: CASSLFRLLNYEQYF; cdr3_nt: TGTGCCAGCAGTTTATTTCGTCTACTGAACTACGAGCAGTACTTC
j_call: TRBJ1-4; cdr3_length: 16; d_call: .; clone_size: .; v_call: TRBV19; cdr3_aa: CASIGGQATTNEKLFF; cdr3_nt: TGTGCCAGTATTGGGGGACAAGCAACAACTAATGAAAAACTGTTTTTT